This is a list of T cell receptor beta chains from one sample in a study of naive and memory T cell subsets. In TCRdb, the UMI-ligation and nested PCR reads were re-called with MiXCR into one record per CDR3 protein. The sample lists about 120,000 distinct CDR3 sequences, 36% seen once, with 0.9% in the top ten. Sequencing was done on a sample of central memory CD4+ T cells from blood. The receptors here all came from a human donor in good health. Each CDR3 is given with its conserved first and last residue.

v_call: TRBV5-4; j_call: TRBJ2-1; cdr3_aa: CASSRTSNEQFF
v_call: TRBV5-4; j_call: TRBJ2-5; cdr3_aa: CASSLARGRAGETQYF
v_call: TRBV28; j_call: TRBJ2-1; cdr3_aa: CASRANLGDQFF
v_call: TRBV28; j_call: TRBJ1-2; cdr3_aa: CASSLGGGVRYGCTF
v_call: TRBV28; j_call: TRBJ1-5; cdr3_aa: CASRPRGRGLQPQHF
v_call: TRBV28; j_call: TRBJ1-2; cdr3_aa: CASIRRTGRISFYGYTF
v_call: TRBV5-4; j_call: TRBJ2-1; cdr3_aa: CASSPPQWGTSGSSSYNEQFF
v_call: TRBV24-1; j_call: TRBJ2-1; cdr3_aa: CATSDSTGAKSYNEQFF
v_call: TRBV20-1; j_call: TRBJ1-2; cdr3_aa: CSANPPGQGNRRGYTF
v_call: TRBV24-1; j_call: TRBJ2-1; cdr3_aa: CATSDRRHSYNEQFF
v_call: TRBV27; j_call: TRBJ1-6; cdr3_aa: CASRAQGQGWSTYNSPLHF
v_call: TRBV7-9; j_call: TRBJ2-7; cdr3_aa: CASSQVDRSSYEQYF
v_call: TRBV29-1; j_call: TRBJ2-1; cdr3_aa: CSVRREGYNEQFF
v_call: TRBV29-1; j_call: TRBJ2-5; cdr3_aa: CSVLDSGSQETQYF
v_call: TRBV4-3; j_call: TRBJ2-2; cdr3_aa: CASSQGRGTGELFF
v_call: TRBV5-5; j_call: TRBJ2-1; cdr3_aa: CASSFLGTSGLYNEQFF
v_call: TRBV20-1; j_call: TRBJ2-5; cdr3_aa: CSARVGRYQETQYF
v_call: TRBV7-6; j_call: TRBJ2-1; cdr3_aa: CASSRQGIDEQFF
v_call: TRBV5-1; j_call: TRBJ2-7; cdr3_aa: CASSLIAGANEQYF
v_call: TRBV20-1; j_call: TRBJ1-2; cdr3_aa: CSAGQSAGVGGYTF
v_call: TRBV9; j_call: TRBJ1-3; cdr3_aa: CASSVGSSGNTIYF
v_call: TRBV28; j_call: TRBJ2-1; cdr3_aa: CASSTRTGPYNEQFF
v_call: TRBV30; j_call: TRBJ1-5; cdr3_aa: CAWSEGGGQPQHF
v_call: TRBV14; j_call: TRBJ2-4; cdr3_aa: CASSLQGPIQYF
v_call: TRBV10-3; j_call: TRBJ2-3; cdr3_aa: CAISERTGFPTDTQYF
v_call: TRBV25-1; j_call: TRBJ1-1; cdr3_aa: CASSEYSKGRTEAFF
v_call: TRBV20-1; j_call: TRBJ1-6; cdr3_aa: CSARSGAGSPLHF
v_call: TRBV28; j_call: TRBJ2-7; cdr3_aa: CASTSYVAYEQYF
v_call: TRBV6-5; j_call: TRBJ1-1; cdr3_aa: CASSYRGYTEAFF
v_call: TRBV7-2; j_call: TRBJ2-3; cdr3_aa: CASSISAGAGDTQYF
v_call: TRBV20-1; j_call: TRBJ2-3; cdr3_aa: CSARGHPTSTDTQYF
v_call: TRBV7-9; j_call: TRBJ2-3; cdr3_aa: CASRAPGREYFTDTQYF
v_call: TRBV6-6; j_call: TRBJ2-2; cdr3_aa: CASSHRGRTGELFF
v_call: TRBV18; j_call: TRBJ2-3; cdr3_aa: CASSHYADTQYF
v_call: TRBV7-9; j_call: TRBJ2-3; cdr3_aa: CASSSGQGTTLTDTQYF
v_call: TRBV3-1; j_call: TRBJ2-2; cdr3_aa: CASSQLSTGLTGELFF
v_call: TRBV5-6; j_call: TRBJ2-3; cdr3_aa: CASSLGQAILRTDTQYF
v_call: TRBV9; j_call: TRBJ2-5; cdr3_aa: CASSTRQGPPSLETQYF
v_call: TRBV6-5; j_call: TRBJ2-7; cdr3_aa: CASSYWSAGYHEQYF
v_call: TRBV6-2/TRBV6-3; j_call: TRBJ1-5; cdr3_aa: CASSSGQGALGNQPQHF
v_call: TRBV20-1; j_call: TRBJ2-7; cdr3_aa: CSVAGSSYEQYF
v_call: TRBV28; j_call: TRBJ2-7; cdr3_aa: CASRLLHLAGASYEQYF
v_call: TRBV18; j_call: TRBJ2-1; cdr3_aa: CASSPPGRRTEQFF
v_call: TRBV28; j_call: TRBJ1-5; cdr3_aa: CASSLSLGQPQHF
v_call: TRBV20-1; j_call: TRBJ2-1; cdr3_aa: CSASPTDYSFYNEQFF
v_call: TRBV20-1; j_call: TRBJ2-7; cdr3_aa: CSAPITNKGLAGARSSYEQYF
v_call: TRBV2; j_call: TRBJ2-1; cdr3_aa: CASSESSLAGVSSYNEQFF
v_call: TRBV5-1; j_call: TRBJ1-1; cdr3_aa: CASSLMGGLNTEAFF
v_call: TRBV5-6; j_call: TRBJ1-6; cdr3_aa: CASSPTGRNSPLHF
v_call: TRBV7-2; j_call: TRBJ2-3; cdr3_aa: CASSLRLTGGPDTQYF
v_call: TRBV7-2; j_call: TRBJ2-7; cdr3_aa: CASSLGGGPSSYEQYF
v_call: TRBV20-1; j_call: TRBJ2-7; cdr3_aa: CSARATRAYEQYF
v_call: TRBV6-5; j_call: TRBJ1-2; cdr3_aa: CASRTPTWGTGGGYGYTF
v_call: TRBV7-6; j_call: TRBJ1-2; cdr3_aa: CASSLGAGDYGYTF
v_call: TRBV6-2/TRBV6-3; j_call: TRBJ2-2; cdr3_aa: CASDPGPGATGELFF
v_call: TRBV29-1; j_call: TRBJ2-7; cdr3_aa: CSVDSPTYEQYF
v_call: TRBV5-1; j_call: TRBJ2-5; cdr3_aa: CASSSSQIQETQYF
v_call: TRBV30; j_call: TRBJ2-3; cdr3_aa: CAWRQPTGLWGTDTQYF
v_call: TRBV6-1; j_call: TRBJ1-5; cdr3_aa: CASSERGRGQPQHF